Below are 8 T cell receptor beta chains sequenced from a single sample in a study of CD8 T cells in Susac syndrome. RNA totalling roughly 0.45 to 1 ug underwent reverse transcription with random hexamers. TCRdb re-called the immunoSEQ multiplex PCR reads with MiXCR, one entry per CDR3 protein. The table has 150,000 to 200,000 distinct CDR3 sequences, roughly 92% seen once. Sequencing input: CD4+ T cells from PBMCs. The receptors derive from a human donor with Susac syndrome.

The chain has TRBV5-1 and TRBJ1-1; tentatively, D is TRBD1 (5 bases). The CDR3 is made up of 14 amino acids. Trimming removed 4 bases at V and 0 bases at J, with 10 bases between. In germline, CDR1 is SGHRS, CDR2 YFSETQ. CDR3 in amino acids: CASSQGVMNTEAFF. CDR3 in DNA: TGCGCCAGCAGCCAAGGGGTCATGAACACTGAAGCTTTCTTT. The entire variable domain, with the rest obtained from reference TRBV5-1 and TRBJ1-1, is as follows: KAGVTQTPRYLIKTRGQQVTLSCSPISGHRSVSWYQQTPGQGLQFLFEYFSETQRNKGNFPGRFSGRQFSNSRSEMNVSTLELGDSALYLCASSQGVMNTEAFFGQGTRLTVV.

The rearrangement joins TRBV11-2 to TRBJ2-5, with 11 bases that match TRBD2. The V segment lost 4 bases and the J segment 4 bases; nucleotides outside the gene matches: 8. The germline V gene encodes CDR1 SGHAT and CDR2 FQNNGV. The CDR3 spans 16 residues. The CDR3 nucleotides are TGTGCCAGCAGCTCTTGGGGTAGCGGGGGGGCAGAGACCCAGTACTTC. Residues: CASSSWGSGGAETQYF.

V and J are TRBV5-8 and TRBJ2-2; TRBD2 might be the D (5 bases). The CDR3 covers 13 residues. Germline CDR1 is SGHTS and CDR2 is YDEGEE. V dropped 5 bases and J dropped 5 bases, with 10 bases sitting between them. CDR3 sequence: CASRRGLTGELFF. The CDR3 DNA reads TGTGCCAGCAGGAGAGGGCTGACCGGGGAGCTGTTTTTT.

This rearrangement joins TRBV5-1 to TRBJ2-6; D remains unclear. The CDR3 has 15 amino acids. CDR1 and CDR2 from the germline V gene are SGHRS and YFSETQ. The V and J ends lost 0 bases and 2 bases respectively, with 6 bases between them. The CDR3, as DNA: TGCGCCAGCAGCTTGGCCAATCCTGGGGCCAACGTCCTGACTTTC. This encodes CASSLANPGANVLTF. Drawing the rest from reference TRBV5-1 and TRBJ2-6, the complete variable domain is KAGVTQTPRYLIKTRGQQVTLSCSPISGHRSVSWYQQTPGQGLQFLFEYFSETQRNKGNFPGRFSGRQFSNSRSEMNVSTLELGDSALYLCASSLANPGANVLTFGAGSRLTVL.

This chain links TRBV2 with TRBJ2-4; D not resolved. With 5 bases removed from V and 0 bases from J, the gap between germline ends came to 14 bases. CDR1 SNHLY and CDR2 FYNNEI come from the germline V gene. There are 16 residues in the CDR3. CDR3 DNA sequence: TGTGCCAGCAGTCCCCATCGAACGGTAGCCAAAAACATTCAGTACTTC. Protein sequence: CASSPHRTVAKNIQYF.

The chain joins TRBV24-1 to TRBJ2-5; a weak D match, TRBD2 (7 bases). Germline V gives CDR1 KGHDR, CDR2 SFDVKD. The CDR3 covers 15 residues. The V end lost 2 bases, the J end lost 1 base, and 10 bases lay between the germline ends. The CDR3 DNA reads as TGTGCCACCAGTGATTCCCGGGGGGCCCAAGAGACCCAGTACTTC. Translated: CATSDSRGAQETQYF.

In its sample, this clonotype was seen once. The CDR3 sequence is CASSPSGADTQYF. The CDR3 DNA is TGTGCCAGCAGCCCGTCAGGGGCAGATACGCAGTATTTT. V is TRBV6-6 and J is TRBJ2-3, with D possibly TRBD1 on 6 matching bases. Germline lookup yields CDR1 MNHNY and CDR2 SVGAGI (reference sequence). This CDR3 has 13 residues. Trimming shortened V by 6 bases and J by 4 bases, and 11 bases separated the two germline ends.

This CDR3 is CASSLRRSNRLQETQYF. DNA of the CDR3: TGTGCCAGCAGCTTACGGCGGTCGAACAGACTCCAAGAGACCCAGTACTTC. V and J are TRBV7-2 and TRBJ2-5; D is uncertain. The CDR3 sequence is 17 residues long. Trimming shortened V by 2 bases and J by 1 base, and 17 bases separated the two germline ends. Germline V gene lookup returns CDR1 SGHTA and CDR2 FQGNSA.